The rows below give T cell receptor beta chains drawn from one sample of a study of cytomegalovirus exposure and HLA in healthy donors. Here immunoSEQ multiplex PCR was the method, and the copy in TCRdb shows in-frame clones only, minus some. The repertoire holds about 160,000 clones, with around 88% as singletons. Material: PBMCs. Receptor source: a woman aged 30 to 39 in good health and CMV-seronegative. Both conserved end residues are part of each CDR3. A D gene is named only where the DNA matches it firmly. Expanded clones get a size class; other rows say once, few or many, or leave the size out.

J,D,size,V,CDR3,DNA
TRBJ2-2,TRBD1,NA,TRBV7-2,CASSYRGRNTGELFF,TGTGCCAGCAGCTACAGGGGCCGAAACACCGGGGAGCTGTTTTTT
TRBJ1-2,NA,NA,TRBV7-9,CASSLITAIYGYTF,TGTGCCAGCAGCTTGATTACAGCTATCTATGGCTACACCTTC
TRBJ2-1,NA,NA,TRBV9,CASSHLRGISDEQFF,TGTGCCAGCAGCCATCTCAGGGGTATATCTGATGAGCAGTTCTTC
TRBJ2-7,NA,few,TRBV6-1,CASSLTGNYEQYF,TGTGCCAGCAGCCTAACAGGGAACTACGAGCAGTACTTC
TRBJ1-1,TRBD1,few,TRBV5-4,CASSTQTGATEAFF,TGTGCCAGCAGCACCCAGACAGGGGCTACTGAAGCTTTCTTT
TRBJ1-1,TRBD1,once,TRBV25-1,CASRDRLEAFF,TGTGCCAGCAGGGACAGGCTTGAAGCTTTCTTT
TRBJ2-7,TRBD1,NA,TRBV7-2,CASSSGQALYEQYF,TGTGCCAGCAGCTCGGGACAGGCGCTCTACGAGCAGTACTTC
TRBJ1-2,TRBD1,once,TRBV2,CASSEEDGTAYGYTF,TGTGCCAGCAGTGAAGAGGACGGGACAGCATATGGCTACACCTTC
TRBJ1-2,TRBD1,few,TRBV6-1,CASSLTGVGYTF,TGTGCCAGCAGTTTAACAGGGGTTGGCTACACCTTC
TRBJ2-7,NA,NA,TRBV6-6,CASSPSYEQYF,TGTGCCAGCAGCCCTTCCTACGAGCAGTACTTC